What follows is one TCR beta chain and its context. Systemic immunosuppression or a history of autoimmune disease excluded patients. CDR3 size: 16 residues. The germline V gene encodes CDR1 SGHDT and CDR2 YYEEEE. V lost 0 bases and J 3 bases, leaving 13 bases between the germline ends. Using immunoSEQ multiplex PCR, the repertoire was profiled, and TCRdb retains in-frame clones only, with some absent. This table has some 58,000 clones, around 85% appearing once. The data originate from a study of OX40 agonist ivuxolimab in advanced cancers. Looking at the study overall: While on treatment, patients had intravenous ivuxolimab at 0.01 to 10 mg/kg every 2 weeks.

The sample here was CD4+ or CD8+ T cells sorted from blood, taken in a trial of the OX40 agonist ivuxolimab. The clonotype was recovered from an adult with an advanced solid tumor such as melanoma, head and neck, liver or kidney cancer. The chain uses TRBV5-6 and TRBJ1-5; D not resolved. The CDR3 loop is CASSLALGGFNQPQHF. CDR3 DNA sequence: TGTGCCAGCAGCTTGGCCTTAGGCGGATTCAATCAGCCCCAGCATTTT.